This T cell receptor beta chain was observed in a study of blood T cell repertoires in COVID-19. Overall study: PBMCs, B-cell-depleted T cells, or T cells were the source of the cDNA or gDNA that made up the material.

A few counts support this clone. Authors' processing steps: Reference gene primer amplification gave nucleated cell count estimates. Some clones are missing from TCRdb's copy, which holds only in-frame ones; the method was immunoSEQ multiplex PCR. V, J and clone size derive from that table, while D and trimming were established from the DNA sequence. The sample shows approximately 250,000 clones, approximately 80% of them seen only once. Trimming removed 4 bases from V and 6 bases from J; junction bases left unmatched: 0. The CDR3 extends over 11 amino acids. CDR1 is SQVTM and CDR2 is ANQGSEA in the germline V gene.

The receptor's source is a human donor in a cohort sampled during active COVID-19. This chain connects TRBV29-1 to TRBJ2-1; 7 bases map to TRBD2. The sample was peripheral blood. The CDR3 nucleotides are TGCAGCGTTGCGGGGGGCAATGAGCAGTTCTTC. It yields the protein CSVAGGNEQFF.